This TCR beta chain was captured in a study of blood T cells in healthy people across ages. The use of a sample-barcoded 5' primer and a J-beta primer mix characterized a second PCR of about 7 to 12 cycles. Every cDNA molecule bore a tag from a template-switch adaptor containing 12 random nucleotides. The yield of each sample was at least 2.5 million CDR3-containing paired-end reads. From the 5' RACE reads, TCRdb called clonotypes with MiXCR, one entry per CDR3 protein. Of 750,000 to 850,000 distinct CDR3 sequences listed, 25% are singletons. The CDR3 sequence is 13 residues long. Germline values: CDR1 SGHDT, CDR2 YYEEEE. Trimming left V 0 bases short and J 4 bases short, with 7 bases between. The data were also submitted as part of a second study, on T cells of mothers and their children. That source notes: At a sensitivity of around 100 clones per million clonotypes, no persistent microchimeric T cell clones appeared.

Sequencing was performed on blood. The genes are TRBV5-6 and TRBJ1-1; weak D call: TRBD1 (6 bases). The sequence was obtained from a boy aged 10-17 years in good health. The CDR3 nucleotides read TGTGCCAGCAGCTTGGTCAGGGGCACTGAAGCTTTCTTT. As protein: CASSLVRGTEAFF.